Presented here are 24 T cell receptor beta chains from one specimen sequenced in a study of CD8+CD57+ T cells in acquired aplastic anemia. Flow cytometry had shown expanded CD8+CD57+ cells in the patients chosen for sequencing. TCR beta VDJ and CDR3 profiles were obtained from a genomic DNA template. TCRdb called the reads again in MiXCR, with one record for every CDR3 protein. The top ten hold just under 60% of the sample, which has about 41,000 distinct CDR3 sequences, 63% seen once. The specimen sequenced was sorted CD4+, CD8+, or CD8+CD57+ T cells (not recorded which) from PBMCs. The receptors come from a human donor with aplastic anemia.

This clonotype appeared many times. This sequence joins TRBV11-2 and TRBJ2-1, with 8 bases that match TRBD1. V was clipped by 1 base and J by 9 bases; unmatched bases: 11. The CDR3 loop spans 16 amino acids. CDR1 is SGHAT, CDR2 FQNNGV, per germline. In DNA, the CDR3 is TGTGCCAGCAGCTTAGTTACGGCAGGGGGCCTTCGTGAGCAGTTCTTC. Translated, it gives CASSLVTAGGLREQFF.

This clonotype was detected only once. CDR3 sequence: CSASLAGPSSYNEQFF. Here the CDR3 DNA reads TGCAGTGCTAGCCTAGCGGGACCGAGCTCCTACAATGAGCAGTTCTTC. The V gene is TRBV20-1, the J gene TRBJ2-1; 9 positions agree with TRBD2. CDR1 and CDR2 (germline): DFQATT, SNEGSKA (reference sequence). Unmatched junction bases numbered 6, after V lost 3 bases and J lost 0 bases. The CDR3 length is 16 residues.

This clonotype was detected a few times. At one end the junction does not follow the germline gene, possibly because of a read error. The V call is TRBV29-1, the J call TRBJ1-2; D call uncertain. Germline-derived CDR1 and CDR2 are SQVTM and ANQGSEA. The CDR3 loop spans 10 amino acids. In DNA, the CDR3 is TGCAGCGTTGTCCAGAAACCGCCGTTCTTC. Residues: CSVVQKPPFF.

Comments on this clonotype: This may be a read error, as it is one base from a much larger clone. The chain joins TRBV2 to TRBJ2-7; TRBD2 aligns across 9 bases. CDR3 length: 16 amino acids. Germline V CDR1 and CDR2: SNHLY, FYNNEI. This chain's CDR3 is CARSGAPLAGDYEQYF. The DNA of the CDR3 is TGTGCCCGCAGTGGAGCACCGTTAGCGGGGGACTACGAGCAGTACTTC.

The gene calls are TRBV15 and TRBJ1-1, with D hard to call. Between the trimmed V and J ends, which lost 4 bases and 10 bases, there was a span of 16 bases. Germline lookup yields CDR1 LNHNV and CDR2 YYDKDF (reference sequence). This CDR3 contains 13 residues. The CDR3 sequence: CATSITLRQGAFF. CDR3 DNA: TGTGCCACCAGCATAACCCTTCGACAAGGAGCTTTCTTT.

V and J are TRBV29-1 and TRBJ1-4; the D is unclear. This CDR3 has 13 residues. Trimming stripped 7 bases from V and 5 bases from J, with 14 bases between. Germline V CDR1 and CDR2: SQVTM, ANQGSEA. CDR3 region: CSGSRTINEKLFF. CDR3 nucleotides: TGCAGCGGATCCAGGACGATAAATGAAAAACTGTTTTTT.

This clonotype was detected only once. The rearrangement links TRBV29-1 to TRBJ2-7; 9 bases agree with TRBD1. This CDR3 region has 12 residues. Per the germline V gene, CDR1 is SQVTM and CDR2 is ANQGSEA. With 7 bases clipped from V and 2 bases from J, the junction kept 3 bases outside the gene matches. The CDR3 reads CSARDRAYEQYF. The CDR3 DNA follows: TGCAGCGCTCGGGACAGGGCCTACGAGCAGTACTTC.

J is TRBJ2-7 and V is TRBV7-6; the D is unclear. The germline CDR1 and CDR2 sequences are SGHVS and FNYEAQ. V was clipped by 5 bases and J by 1 base, with 9 bases between them. This CDR3 comprises 13 residues. For the CDR3, the DNA is TGTGCCAGCAGCGCACAGAATTCCTACGAGCAGTACTTC. As protein: CASSAQNSYEQYF.

This rearrangement joins TRBV10-1 to TRBJ2-1; D ambiguous. Deletions cut 4 bases from V and 4 bases from J, with 8 bases between. This CDR3 has 13 amino acids. Germline lookup yields CDR1 WNHNN and CDR2 SYGVQD (reference sequence). The CDR3 sequence is CASSVSLYNEQFF. The DNA of the CDR3 is TGCGCCAGCAGTGTCTCACTTTACAATGAGCAGTTCTTC.

The chain links TRBV20-1 to TRBJ1-6, with D unclear. This CDR3 spans 14 amino acids. From germline, CDR1 is DFQATT and CDR2 SNEGSKA (reference sequence). V gave up 6 bases and J gave up 9 bases, with 18 bases separating them. The DNA of the CDR3 is TGCAGTGCCAGCACGGGCAGCCGGGGTTCACCCCTCCACTTT. Its translation: CSASTGSRGSPLHF.

This clonotype was recorded many times. The CDR3: CASSEDWLAGQETQYF. In DNA, the CDR3 is TGTGCCAGCAGTGAGGATTGGCTGGCAGGACAAGAGACCCAGTACTTC. The chain recombines TRBV6-1 with TRBJ2-5; D unresolved. In germline, CDR1 is MNHNS, CDR2 SASEGT. The CDR3 covers 16 residues. Trimming pared 3 bases from V and 2 bases from J, leaving 16 bases between.

DNA for the CDR3: TGTGCCAGTAGTTCTAGCGCATCCTACAATGAGCAGTTCTTC. It codes for CASSSSASYNEQFF. The chain carries TRBV19 and TRBJ2-1, with a possible D match to TRBD2 (6 bases). The CDR3 consists of 14 residues. V shed 5 bases and J shed 1 base, with 9 bases lying between them. Germline V gives CDR1 LNHDA, CDR2 SQIVND (reference sequence).

This chain joins TRBV10-3 and TRBJ2-3; 9 nucleotides agree with TRBD1. The CDR3 is 15 amino acids. Per germline, CDR1 ENHRY and CDR2 SYGVKD. The J segment lost 2 bases and the V segment lost 9 bases, leaving 9 bases of the junction unmatched. The CDR3 loop reads CAIATGTGITDTQYF. In DNA, the CDR3 is TGTGCCATTGCGACCGGGACAGGGATCACAGATACGCAGTATTTT.

This clonotype showed up many times. The CDR3 sequence is CASSLTAGDGSNQPQHF. In DNA, the CDR3 is TGTGCCAGCAGCCTTACCGCAGGGGACGGAAGCAATCAGCCCCAGCATTTT. V gene TRBV16 combines with J gene TRBJ1-5, with a weak D call TRBD1 (6 bases). The CDR3 length is 17 residues. The germline V and J ends were trimmed by 4 bases and 1 base, with 17 bases remaining between them. Germline V lookup: CDR1 KGHSY, CDR2 FQNENV. Together with reference TRBV16 and TRBJ1-5, the CDR3 gives the full variable domain: GEEVAQTPKHLVRGEGQKAKLYCAPIKGHSYVFWYQQVLKNEFKFLISFQNENVFDETGMPKERFSAKCLPNSPCSLEIQATKLEDSAVYFCASSLTAGDGSNQPQHFGDGTRLSIL.

The J gene is TRBJ2-7, the V gene TRBV20-1, with D possibly being TRBD1 or TRBD2 (6 bases each). There are 15 residues in the CDR3. Germline lookup yields CDR1 DFQATT and CDR2 SNEGSKA (reference sequence). V dropped 0 bases and J dropped 4 bases, with 16 bases sitting between them. The CDR3 nucleotides are TGCAGTGCTAGAGAGAGGGGGGTGGCGTTGTACGAGCAGTACTTC. Its protein is CSARERGVALYEQYF.

V gene TRBV4-3 combines with J gene TRBJ2-3; D is unclear. Judging by the DNA end, TRBJ2-7 fits better; the J call may be wrong. Germline CDR1 reads LGHNA; CDR2 reads YSLEER. CDR3 length: 15 residues. The CDR3 DNA reads TGCGCCAGCAGCCAAGAAGGCAAAGGGTCCTACGAGCAGTACTTC. It is translated as CASSQEGKGSYEQYF.

To note about this clonotype: This CDR3 fails to terminate in the conserved phenylalanine or tryptophan, so it likely reflects a read error. It is unclear where the CDR3 begins or ends on the DNA, so no DNA is shown, and the CDR3 is as TCRdb lists it. This sequence joins TRBV2 and TRBJ2-5; the table's D call TRBD1 went unverified against the DNA. Inclusive of both ends, the CDR3 amounts to 11 amino acids. Germline CDR1 reads SNHLY; CDR2 reads FYNNEI. CDR3 amino acids: CASSAPGNLYL.

This clonotype was seen ten or more times. The chain carries TRBV3-1 and TRBJ2-7, with D perhaps TRBD2 (6 bases). The V gene's germline CDR1 is LGHDT and CDR2 YNNKEL (reference sequence). V dropped 4 bases and J dropped 8 bases, with 18 bases sitting between them. This CDR3 region has 14 residues. The CDR3 coding sequence is TGTGCCAGCAGCCCGCCCCCCGGAGGGAAAAAGCAGTACTTC. This sequence encodes CASSPPPGGKKQYF.

This sequence joins TRBV19 and TRBJ1-3, with unresolved D. This CDR3 has 13 residues. The V end lost 8 bases, the J end lost 5 bases, and 13 bases lay between the germline ends. Germline CDR1 is LNHDA and CDR2 is SQIVND (reference sequence). CDR3 in amino acids: CASGSGRRNTIYF. As DNA, the CDR3 is TGTGCCAGTGGGAGCGGAAGACGAAACACCATATATTTT.

The chain joins TRBV24-1 to TRBJ1-2; D is undetermined. The CDR3 loop spans 12 amino acids. Germline CDR1 KGHDR, CDR2 SFDVKD. V was trimmed by 9 bases and J by 7 bases, leaving 14 bases between them. The CDR3 protein is CATSYGGAGYTF. The CDR3 nucleotides read TGTGCCACCTCCTACGGAGGCGCTGGCTACACCTTC.

The chain employs TRBV6-2 or TRBV6-3 and TRBJ1-2; D not certain. V was pared by 2 bases and J by 7 bases, with 8 bases between. The germline V gene has CDR1 MNHEY and CDR2 SVGEGT. CDR3 length equals 12 residues. The CDR3 is CASSYPESGYTF. In nucleotides, the CDR3 is TGTGCCAGCAGTTACCCAGAGTCTGGCTACACCTTC.

This clonotype was recorded a few times. J is TRBJ2-3 and V is TRBV15; 10 bases fit TRBD2. The CDR3 has 16 residues. Germline V gene lookup returns CDR1 LNHNV and CDR2 YYDKDF (reference sequence). J was trimmed by 1 base and V by 1 base; bases with no gene match: 2. Here the CDR3 reads CATSRVAGGRTDTQYF. In nucleotides, the CDR3 is TGTGCCACCAGCAGAGTAGCGGGGGGACGCACAGATACGCAGTATTTT.

This chain uses TRBV19 with TRBJ2-5, with D unresolved. V was trimmed by 5 bases and J by 1 base, leaving 8 bases between them. This CDR3 has 13 residues. Germline CDR1 is LNHDA and CDR2 is SQIVND (reference sequence). CDR3 residues: CASSPGSQETQYF. CDR3 in DNA: TGTGCCAGTAGTCCAGGCAGCCAAGAGACCCAGTACTTC.

This rearrangement joins TRBV2 to TRBJ1-5, with TRBD1 identical over 9 bases. Per the germline V gene, CDR1 is SNHLY and CDR2 is FYNNEI. With V trimmed by 7 bases and J by 5 bases, 3 bases remained unmatched. The CDR3 has 13 residues. The CDR3 sequence is CASTTGGHQPQHF. CDR3 sequence (DNA): TGTGCCAGCACTACAGGGGGCCATCAGCCCCAGCATTTT.